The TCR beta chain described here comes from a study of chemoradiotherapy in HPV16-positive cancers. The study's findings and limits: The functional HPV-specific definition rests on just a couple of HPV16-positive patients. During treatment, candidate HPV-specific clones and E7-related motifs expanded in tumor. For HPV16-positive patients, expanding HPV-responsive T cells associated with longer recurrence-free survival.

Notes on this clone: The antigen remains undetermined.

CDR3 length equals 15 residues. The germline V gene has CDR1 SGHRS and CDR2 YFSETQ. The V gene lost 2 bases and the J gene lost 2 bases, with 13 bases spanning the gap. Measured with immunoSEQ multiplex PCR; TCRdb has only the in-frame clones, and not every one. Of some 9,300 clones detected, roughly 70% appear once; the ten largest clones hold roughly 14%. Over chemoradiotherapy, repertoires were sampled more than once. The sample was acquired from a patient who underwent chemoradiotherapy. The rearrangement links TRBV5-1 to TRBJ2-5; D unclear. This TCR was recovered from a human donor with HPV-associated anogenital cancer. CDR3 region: CASSFFGADQETQYF. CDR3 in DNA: TGCGCCAGCAGCTTTTTTGGAGCAGATCAAGAGACCCAGTACTTC.